The clone carrying this T cell receptor beta chain was counted between two and nine times. Patients were all untreated before their thyroid surgery. This entry belongs to a study of metastatic and nonmetastatic thyroid tumors. The CDR3 contains 15 residues. From germline, CDR1 is SGHRS and CDR2 YFSETQ. Trimming took 4 bases from V and 12 from J, leaving 23 bases between them. TCRdb reanalyzed the PCR reads via MiXCR. The table has fewer than 100,000 clones, 14% to 15% seen once. J is TRBJ2-1 and V is TRBV5-1; a weak D match, TRBD2 (5 bases). Sequenced input: blood. The source is a female donor with papillary thyroid cancer or a benign thyroid nodule (not recorded which). Some clones in this sample may be carry-over from other donors' samples. CDR3 nucleotides: TGCGCCAGCAGCCCCGCGGGTTCGCAAGGTGGTGGGCAGTTCTTC. This codes for CASSPAGSQGGGQFF.